Described below is a single T cell receptor beta chain sequence and its context. The antigen it recognizes is unknown. CDR1 and CDR2, per the germline V gene, are SGHAT and FQNNGV. The CDR3 numbers 16 residues from cysteine through phenylalanine. No DNA was logged. These data come from a study of CXCR3-negative and CXCR3-positive naive CD8 T cells (dated by TCRdb to between 2018 and 2020). Broadly, across the study: In total, about 140 million TRB reads were obtained, or roughly 1.5 +/- 0.3 million reads per library. Diversity and physicochemical repertoire analyses were performed on about 12 donors pooled from two independent experiments. For the TRBV-TRBJ cluster analysis, the naive subsets came from about five donors, while the memory cells came from 3 donors. Paper-wide results and their limitations: Naive CXCR3-negative and CXCR3-positive cells from the same donor showed similar TRBV-TRBJ usage, whereas memory cells showed distinct patterns. Comparably high repertoire diversity was found in both naive subsets, whereas much lower repertoire diversity was found in memory CD8+ T cells. Because surface CD5, which is linked to self-reactivity in mice, was comparable between the naive subsets, TCR interaction strength was also inferred from TRB CDR3 physicochemical properties. Freshly isolated PBMCs were used for most assays because CXCR3 expression partially decreased after cryopreservation.

For each CD8+ T cell subset, flow sorting was done in triplicate, and 310,000 or so cells per subset went directly into RLT lysis buffer. Standard density gradient centrifugation was used to isolate peripheral blood mononuclear cells from buffy coats. Total RNA was extracted from sorted cells with an RNeasy Mini Kit. TCRdb names NextSeq 550 as the instrument used. The Human TCR Profiling Kit (MiLaboratory) was used to prepare UMI-labeled 5' RACE TRB cDNA libraries. cDNA synthesis used the entire amount of extracted RNA, and PCR amplification then used the entire amount of cDNA produced. Libraries were prepared in parallel with an identical number of PCR cycles. Turning to the authors' computational methods: With a requirement of at least two reads per UMI, MIGEC and MiXCR extracted about 50,000 +/- 10,000 unique UMI-labeled TRB cDNA molecules per library. An average of approximately 40,000 +/- 10,000 functional in-frame TRB CDR3 nucleotide clonotypes without stop codons was found per library. After each sample was downsampled to 5000 UMI-labeled TRB molecules, VDJtools was used to calculate diversity metrics such as normalized Shannon-Wiener and Chao1. For the central five CDR3 residues, VDJtools calculated physicochemical properties weighted by clonotype size, namely interaction energy, strength, volume and Kidera factor 4. TCRdb reprocessed the reads; each CDR3 protein sequence makes one entry, and DNA is unavailable. For this entry, the V and J calls and clone size follow TCRdb and not the study's own pipeline. This sample's table has entries for roughly 24,000 distinct CDR3 sequences. Around 20% of the sample is in the top ten clones.

Specimen: memory CD8+ T cells from blood. What this sample's cell subset or site label stands for: conventional CD8+ memory T cells (TMEM), sorted as controls. The sequence derives from a human donor in good health. Some clones in this sample may be carry-over from other donors' samples. This chain joins TRBV11-2 to TRBJ2-1; TCRdb selects TRBD2, and the lack of DNA leaves this call unchecked. CDR3 loop: CASSSGTSGLYNEQFF. The entire variable domain, with the stretches around the CDR3 drawn from the reference TRBV11-2 and TRBJ2-1 proteins, is EAGVAQSPRYKIIEKRQSVAFWCNPISGHATLYWYQQILGQGPKLLIQFQNNGVVDDSQLPKDRFSAERLKGVDSTLKIQPAKLEDSAVYLCASSSGTSGLYNEQFFGPGTRLTVL.